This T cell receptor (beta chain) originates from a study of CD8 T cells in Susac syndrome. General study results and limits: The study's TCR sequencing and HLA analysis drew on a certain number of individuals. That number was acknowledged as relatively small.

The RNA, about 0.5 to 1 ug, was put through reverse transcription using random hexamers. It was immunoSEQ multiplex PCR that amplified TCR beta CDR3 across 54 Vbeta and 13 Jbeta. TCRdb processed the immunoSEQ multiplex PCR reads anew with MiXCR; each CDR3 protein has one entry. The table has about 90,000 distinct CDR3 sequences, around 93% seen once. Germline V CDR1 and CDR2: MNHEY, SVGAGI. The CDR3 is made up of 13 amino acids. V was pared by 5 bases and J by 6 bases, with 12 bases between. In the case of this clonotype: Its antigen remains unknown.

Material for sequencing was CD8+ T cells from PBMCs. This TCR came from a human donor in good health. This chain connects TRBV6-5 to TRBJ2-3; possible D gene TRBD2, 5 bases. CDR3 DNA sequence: TGTGCCAGCAGTCGGATGACGGGGGATACGCAGTATTTT. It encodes CASSRMTGDTQYF.